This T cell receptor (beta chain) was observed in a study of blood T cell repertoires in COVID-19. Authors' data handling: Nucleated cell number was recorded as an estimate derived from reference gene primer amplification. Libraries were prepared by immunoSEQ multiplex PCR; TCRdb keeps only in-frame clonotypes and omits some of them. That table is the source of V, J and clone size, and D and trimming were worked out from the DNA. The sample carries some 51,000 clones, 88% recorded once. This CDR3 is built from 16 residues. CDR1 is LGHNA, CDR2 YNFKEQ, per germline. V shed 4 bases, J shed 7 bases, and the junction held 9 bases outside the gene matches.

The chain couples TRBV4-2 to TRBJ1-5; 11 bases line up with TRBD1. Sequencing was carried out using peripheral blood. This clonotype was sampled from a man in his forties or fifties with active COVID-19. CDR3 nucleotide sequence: TGTGCCAGCAGCCCTCGGGACAGGGGGGACGGACAGCCCCAGCATTTT. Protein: CASSPRDRGDGQPQHF.